Shown below are 25 T cell receptor beta chains from a single sample sequenced in a study of cytomegalovirus exposure and HLA in healthy donors. The primer mix had 60 Vbeta and 13 Jbeta primers. The assay was immunoSEQ multiplex PCR, and TCRdb's table has in-frame clones only and misses some. This sample yields about 180,000 clones, of which approximately 79% are seen a single time; approximately 0.7% belongs to the top ten. The sample consisted of PBMCs. These receptors were obtained from a woman in her forties in good health and CMV-seronegative.

V is TRBV9 and J is TRBJ2-1; 15 bases are a match to TRBD2. Per germline, CDR1 SGDLS and CDR2 YYNGEE. The length of the CDR3 is 18 residues. The V gene end was trimmed by 6 bases and the J gene end by 3 bases; junction bases not matched to a gene: 10. CDR3 amino acids: CASTAGLAGGGSYNEQFF. The CDR3 DNA sequence: TGTGCCAGCACAGCGGGACTAGCGGGAGGAGGTAGCTACAATGAGCAGTTCTTC.

This chain joins TRBV5-1 and TRBJ1-4; a possible D gene is TRBD1 (6 bases). V was clipped by 4 bases and J by 0 bases, with 10 bases between them. Germline values: CDR1 SGHRS, CDR2 YFSETQ. The CDR3 is 15 residues long. CDR3 nucleotides: TGCGCCAGCAGCGGGACATCCTCAACTAATGAAAAACTGTTTTTT. It codes for CASSGTSSTNEKLFF.

The CDR3 DNA is TGTGCCAGCAGCTTGCTAGCGGGGGGGCCCTATGAGCAGTTCTTC. This codes for CASSLLAGGPYEQFF. The chain recombines TRBV5-4 with TRBJ2-1; 12 nucleotides agree with TRBD2. In germline, CDR1 is SGHNT, CDR2 YYREEE (reference sequence). The CDR3 has 15 residues. J lost 8 bases, V lost 1 base, and 4 bases had no gene match.

This chain joins TRBV27 and TRBJ2-7, with TRBD2 matching over 12 bases. The CDR3 runs 12 residues. Germline V gives CDR1 MNHEY, CDR2 SMNVEV (reference sequence). J was trimmed by 10 bases and V by 5 bases; bases with no gene match: 3. The CDR3 loop is CASSTTSGRQYF. In DNA form, the CDR3 reads TGTGCCAGCAGTACGACTAGCGGGAGACAGTACTTC.

In nucleotides, the CDR3 is TGTGCCAGCAGTTACCCGGGTGGTGGGACCCAGTACTTC. Its protein is CASSYPGGGTQYF. The rearrangement joins TRBV6-5 to TRBJ2-5; the D is unclear. Deletions cut 2 bases from V and 7 bases from J, with 11 bases between. CDR3 length equals 13 residues. Germline V gives CDR1 MNHEY, CDR2 SVGAGI.

The chain joins TRBV2 to TRBJ2-7, with D unresolved. CDR1 SNHLY and CDR2 FYNNEI come from the germline V gene. V dropped 2 bases and J dropped 3 bases, with 11 bases sitting between them. CDR3 length: 14 residues. CDR3 sequence reads: CASSESQVLYEQYF. CDR3 coding DNA: TGTGCCAGCAGTGAAAGCCAAGTTCTCTACGAGCAGTACTTC.

This rearrangement joins TRBV7-8 to TRBJ1-5; D is unclear. The CDR3 has 17 amino acids. The germline gives CDR1 SGHVS, CDR2 FQNEAQ. V was pared by 1 base and J by 0 bases, with 13 bases between. DNA of the CDR3: TGTGCCAGCAGCTTAGACCGTGGCAGTTATAGCAATCAGCCCCAGCATTTT. Translating it yields CASSLDRGSYSNQPQHF. Supplemented by reference TRBV7-8 and TRBJ1-5, the full variable domain reads GAGVSQSPRYKVAKRGQDVALRCDPISGHVSLFWYQQALGQGPEFLTYFQNEAQLDKSGLPSDRFFAERPEGSVSTLKIQRTQQEDSAVYLCASSLDRGSYSNQPQHFGDGTRLSIL.

The CDR3 loop is CASSLAQGSNEKLFF. Written as DNA, the CDR3 is TGTGCCAGCAGCTTAGCGCAGGGATCTAATGAAAAACTGTTTTTT. The chain carries TRBV7-6 and TRBJ1-4, with a tentative D call TRBD1 (5 bases). Trimming shortened V by 0 bases and J by 3 bases, and 8 bases separated the two germline ends. Germline V CDR1 and CDR2: SGHVS, FNYEAQ. The CDR3 sequence is 15 residues long.

The chain combines TRBV7-9 with TRBJ2-1, with no clear D. The CDR3 consists of 14 residues. V lost 3 bases, J lost 8 bases, and 14 bases lay in between. Germline assignment: CDR1 SEHNR and CDR2 FQNEAQ (reference sequence). CDR3 sequence (DNA): TGTGCCAGCAGCTTTTCTACACAGATGGATGAGCAGTTCTTC. Its protein is CASSFSTQMDEQFF.

The rearrangement joins TRBV9 to TRBJ1-2; possible D gene TRBD1, 6 bases. Trimming cost V 3 bases and J 2 bases, with 14 bases left between them. This CDR3 is built from 15 residues. In germline, CDR1 is SGDLS, CDR2 YYNGEE. CDR3 sequence reads: CASSALDSRNYGYTF. CDR3 coding DNA: TGTGCCAGCAGCGCCTTGGACAGCCGGAACTATGGCTACACCTTC.

Notes on this clone: No conserved phenylalanine or tryptophan ends this CDR3, so it is likely a read error. The chain uses TRBV5-1 and TRBJ2-3, with D possibly TRBD2 on 5 matching bases. V lost 3 bases and J 8 bases, leaving 19 bases between the germline ends. Looked up from germline, CDR1 is SGHRS and CDR2 is YFSETQ. The CDR3 covers 15 residues. CDR3 nucleotide sequence: TGCGCCAGCAGCTCGGAACTAACACTAGGAGGTACGCAGTATGTT. It translates to CASSSELTLGGTQYV.

The gene calls are TRBV6-1 and TRBJ1-1, with 7 positions matching TRBD1. V lost 2 bases, J lost 4 bases, and 7 bases stayed unmatched. The CDR3 contains 15 residues. In germline, CDR1 is MNHNS, CDR2 SASEGT. The CDR3 DNA follows: TGTGCCAGCAGTGAAATTTCGACAGGGATCACTGAAGCTTTCTTT. It encodes CASSEISTGITEAFF.

This sequence joins TRBV6-5 and TRBJ2-7, with a tentative D call TRBD1 (6 bases). The V gene's germline CDR1 is MNHEY and CDR2 SVGAGI. V was clipped by 6 bases and J by 2 bases, with 14 bases between them. The CDR3 extends over 14 amino acids. CDR3: CASSPRQVTYEQYF. CDR3 sequence (DNA): TGTGCCAGCAGCCCCCGACAGGTAACCTACGAGCAGTACTTC.

V usage is TRBV9 and J usage is TRBJ2-7, with D possibly matching TRBD1 (7 bases). CDR1 SGDLS and CDR2 YYNGEE come from the germline V gene. The germline V and J ends were trimmed by 0 bases and 5 bases, with 15 bases remaining between them. This CDR3 has 15 residues. CDR3 sequence (DNA): TGTGCCAGCAGCGTAGCAGCAGGGGGGCCTCACGAGCAGTACTTC. Protein product: CASSVAAGGPHEQYF.

This chain joins TRBV7-3 and TRBJ2-1; TRBD2 aligns across 12 bases. The CDR3 extends over 18 amino acids. V lost 1 base to trimming and J lost 10 bases; unmatched junction nucleotides: 14. CDR1 and CDR2 from the germline V gene are SGHTA and FQGTGA. CDR3 in amino acids: CASSLIVGLAGGPTEQFF. DNA of the CDR3: TGTGCCAGCAGCTTAATTGTGGGGCTAGCGGGAGGGCCCACCGAGCAGTTCTTC.

This clone turned up a few times. This chain joins TRBV5-1 and TRBJ1-4; TRBD1 might be the D (5 bases). The CDR3 length is 13 residues. Germline V gives CDR1 SGHRS, CDR2 YFSETQ. V shed 6 bases and J shed 5 bases, with 11 bases lying between them. The CDR3 nucleotides read TGCGCCAGCAACAAGGGGCGGAATGAAAAACTGTTTTTT. The encoded protein is CASNKGRNEKLFF.

The rearrangement links TRBV7-8 to TRBJ2-2; 7 nucleotides agree with TRBD2. The CDR3 spans 16 residues. Germline-derived CDR1 and CDR2 are SGHVS and FQNEAQ. V trimming: 2 bases; J trimming: 6 bases; junction bases outside the gene matches: 9. The DNA for the CDR3 is TGTGCCAGCAGCTTAAGGGCCTCCGCGGGGGCCGGGGAGCTGTTTTTT. Its protein product is CASSLRASAGAGELFF.

The chain has TRBV19 and TRBJ1-5; TRBD1 matches 8 bases. This CDR3 contains 14 residues. Trimming removed 4 bases from V and 11 bases from J; junction bases left unmatched: 10. Germline V lookup: CDR1 LNHDA, CDR2 SQIVND (reference sequence). CDR3 coding DNA: TGTGCCAGTAGTACCTCCCGGACAGGGCTTACCCAGCATTTT. As protein: CASSTSRTGLTQHF.

Regarding this clone: One end of the junction fails to match germline, which may point to a read error. The chain recombines TRBV6-6 with TRBJ1-2; tentative D call: TRBD1 (6 bases). Germline V CDR1 and CDR2: MNHNY, SVGAGI (reference sequence). CDR3 length: 14 residues. CDR3 DNA: TGTGCCAGCAATTACCCCACAGGGACCTATGGCTACACCTTC. Protein product: CASNYPTGTYGYTF.

This clone was seen once. V usage is TRBV5-1 and J usage is TRBJ2-1, with 8 bases lining up with TRBD2. Germline-derived CDR1 and CDR2 are SGHRS and YFSETQ. This CDR3 comprises 15 residues. Trimming at V came to 4 bases and at J to 8 bases, leaving 11 bases not matched to a gene. CDR3 amino acids: CASSTTGGGLYEQFF. The CDR3 DNA sequence: TGCGCCAGCAGCACTACCGGCGGGGGGCTCTATGAGCAGTTCTTC.

V usage is TRBV5-1 and J usage is TRBJ2-3; 8 nucleotides align to TRBD1. The V and J ends lost 0 bases and 6 bases, in that order; junction bases with no gene match: 9. CDR1 is SGHRS, CDR2 YFSETQ, per germline. This CDR3 has 16 residues. The CDR3 loop is CASSLGQGTLVDTQYF. The CDR3 DNA reads TGCGCCAGCAGCTTGGGACAGGGGACCTTGGTGGATACGCAGTATTTT.

The chain links TRBV5-1 to TRBJ1-1; 10 bases match TRBD1. CDR3 length equals 15 residues. V was clipped by 2 bases and J by 2 bases; unmatched bases: 3. CDR1 is SGHRS, CDR2 YFSETQ, per germline. The CDR3 is CASSFDRGRNTEAFF. The DNA of the CDR3 is TGCGCCAGCAGCTTCGACAGGGGGCGTAACACTGAAGCTTTCTTT.

The chain joins TRBV29-1 to TRBJ2-7, with D possibly matching TRBD1 (6 bases). Looked up from germline, CDR1 is SQVTM and CDR2 is ANQGSEA. CDR3 length: 12 residues. V lost 6 bases and J 2 bases, leaving 11 bases between the germline ends. CDR3: CSVLDRAYEQYF. CDR3 bases: TGCAGCGTCCTGGACAGAGCCTACGAGCAGTACTTC.

The gene calls are TRBV7-2 and TRBJ2-1; 9 bases align to TRBD2. This CDR3 has 16 amino acids. V lost 1 base and J lost 3; bases outside the gene matches: 4. Germline values: CDR1 SGHTA, CDR2 FQGNSA. The CDR3 reads CASSLDAGGGYNEQFF. The CDR3 DNA is TGTGCCAGCAGCTTAGATGCGGGAGGGGGCTACAATGAGCAGTTCTTC.

The chain links TRBV28 to TRBJ2-7; 12 nucleotides match TRBD1. Per the germline V gene, CDR1 is MDHEN and CDR2 is SYDVKM. J was trimmed by 2 bases and V by 5 bases; bases with no gene match: 7. The CDR3 extends over 16 amino acids. DNA for the CDR3: TGTGCCAGCAGTGGTCCCGGGACAGGGGGCGCCTACGAGCAGTACTTC. The encoded protein is CASSGPGTGGAYEQYF.